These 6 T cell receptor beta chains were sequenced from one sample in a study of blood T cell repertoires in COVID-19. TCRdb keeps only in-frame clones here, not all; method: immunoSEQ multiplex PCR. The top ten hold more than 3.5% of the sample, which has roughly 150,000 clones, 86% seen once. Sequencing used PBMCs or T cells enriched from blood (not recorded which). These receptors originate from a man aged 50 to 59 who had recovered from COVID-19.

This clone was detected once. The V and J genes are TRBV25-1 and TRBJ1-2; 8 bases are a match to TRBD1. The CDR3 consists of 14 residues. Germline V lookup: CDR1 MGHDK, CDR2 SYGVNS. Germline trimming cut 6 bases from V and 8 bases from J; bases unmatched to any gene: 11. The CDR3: CASRTTGEGEGYTF. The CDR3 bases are TGTGCCAGCAGGACGACAGGGGAAGGAGAAGGCTACACCTTC.

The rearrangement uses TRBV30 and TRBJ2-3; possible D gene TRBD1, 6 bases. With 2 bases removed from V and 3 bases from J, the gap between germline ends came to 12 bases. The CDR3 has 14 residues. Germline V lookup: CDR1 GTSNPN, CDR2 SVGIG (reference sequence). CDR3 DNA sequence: TGTGCCTGGAGTACCACAGGGTTTACAGATACGCAGTATTTT. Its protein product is CAWSTTGFTDTQYF. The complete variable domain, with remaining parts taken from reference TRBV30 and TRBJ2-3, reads SQTIHQWPATLVQPVGSPLSLECTVEGTSNPNLYWYRQAAGRGLQLLFYSVGIGQISSEVPQNLSASRPQDRQFILSSKKLLLSDSGFYLCAWSTTGFTDTQYFGPGTRLTVL.

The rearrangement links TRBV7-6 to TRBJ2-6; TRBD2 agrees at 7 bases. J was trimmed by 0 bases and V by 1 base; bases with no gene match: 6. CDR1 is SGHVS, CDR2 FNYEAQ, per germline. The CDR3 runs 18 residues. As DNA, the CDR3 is TGTGCCAGCAGCTTAGTTCCTAGCGGCCTCTCTGGGGCCAACGTCCTGACTTTC. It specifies CASSLVPSGLSGANVLTF.

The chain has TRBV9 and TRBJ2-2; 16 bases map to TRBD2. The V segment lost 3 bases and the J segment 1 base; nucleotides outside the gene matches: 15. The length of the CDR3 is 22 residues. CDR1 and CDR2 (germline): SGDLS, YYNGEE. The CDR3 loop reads CASSGKPRGLAGGLLNTGELFF. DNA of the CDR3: TGTGCCAGCAGCGGAAAACCCCGGGGACTAGCGGGAGGGCTTTTGAACACCGGGGAGCTGTTTTTT.

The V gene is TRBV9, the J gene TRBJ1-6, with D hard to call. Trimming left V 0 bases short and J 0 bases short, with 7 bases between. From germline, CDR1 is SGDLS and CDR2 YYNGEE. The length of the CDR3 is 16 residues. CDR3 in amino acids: CASSVAQSSYNSPLHF. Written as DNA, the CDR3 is TGTGCCAGCAGCGTAGCACAGAGCTCCTATAATTCACCCCTCCACTTT.

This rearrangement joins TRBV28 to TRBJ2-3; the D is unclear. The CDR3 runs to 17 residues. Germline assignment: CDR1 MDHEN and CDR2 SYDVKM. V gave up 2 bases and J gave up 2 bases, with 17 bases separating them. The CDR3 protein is CASSLGQAPYLTDTQYF. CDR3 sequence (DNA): TGTGCCAGCAGTTTAGGGCAAGCACCCTATCTCACAGATACGCAGTATTTT.